This T cell receptor (beta chain) was found in a study of T cell responses to AZD1222 COVID-19 vaccine. V was cut by 2 bases and J by 4 bases, with 14 bases left in between. The CDR3 has 14 amino acids. Germline values: CDR1 GTSNPN, CDR2 SVGIG (reference sequence). Sequencing was performed with immunoSEQ multiplex PCR; in TCRdb, only in-frame clones are kept and a portion is missing. The table has some 170,000 clones, around 93% seen once. Regarding the study as a whole: Clonal diversity was possibly underestimated; the donors were predominantly white British and more often female. Of spike-specific TCRs, nearly half reportedly target regions left unmutated in variants.

A note on this clone: Its matching antigen is unknown.

Sequenced here: peripheral blood, sampled 28 days after the second dose of the MenACWY control vaccine. The source of this sequence is an adult who received the MenACWY meningococcal vaccine as a control. The rearrangement joins TRBV30 to TRBJ1-2; a weak D match, TRBD1 (5 bases). CDR3 bases: TGTGCCTGGAGTCCGGGGACCGCCGCCTATGGCTACACCTTC. Its translation: CAWSPGTAAYGYTF.